Each of the 20 T cell receptor beta chains below was sequenced from the same sample in a study of blood T cell repertoires in COVID-19 (dated by TCRdb to the early 2020s). Libraries were constructed by the immunoSEQ multiplex PCR assay. The immuneACCESS repertoire file appears here via TCRdb, limited to in-frame rearrangements. These files lack a portion of the clones; in checked studies, under half of the deficit traces to unresolved V genes, and the cause of the others is not known. This sample comprises approximately 240,000 clones, 80% to 90% of them detected only once. The ten biggest clones cover 3% to 3.5% of the sample. Sequencing was performed on PBMCs or T cells enriched from blood (not recorded which). The receptors stem from a woman aged 45-65 years in a cohort exposed to, infected with or recovered from COVID-19 (not recorded which).

This clone was detected only once. The chain links TRBV6-2 or TRBV6-3 to TRBJ2-7; D gene unclear. CDR3 length equals 12 residues. CDR1 MNHEY and CDR2 SVGEGT come from the germline V gene. V lost 6 bases and J lost 12, with 18 bases in between. CDR3 amino acids: CASSPAAITLYF. DNA of the CDR3: TGTGCCAGCAGCCCGGCGGCCATCACTCTGTACTTC.

The chain links TRBV30 to TRBJ2-2; TRBD1 aligns across 7 bases. J lost 5 bases, V lost 5 bases, and 11 bases had no gene match. Germline V gene lookup returns CDR1 GTSNPN and CDR2 SVGIG (reference sequence). The CDR3 loop spans 15 amino acids. CDR3 region: CAWHKDRPRTGELFF. The DNA for the CDR3 is TGTGCCTGGCATAAGGACAGGCCTCGGACCGGGGAGCTGTTTTTT.

V is TRBV4-1 and J is TRBJ1-3; D not certain. This CDR3 is built from 16 residues. The V and J ends lost 1 base and 3 bases respectively, with 13 bases between them. Per the germline V gene, CDR1 is MGHRA and CDR2 is YSYEKL. The CDR3 DNA sequence: TGCGCCAGCAGCCAAGTTTCCGGGGTTCGTGGAAACACCATATATTTT. Protein: CASSQVSGVRGNTIYF.

The rearrangement joins TRBV19 to TRBJ1-5; no reliable D call. From germline, CDR1 is LNHDA and CDR2 SQIVND (reference sequence). V lost 5 bases and J 6 bases, leaving 17 bases between the germline ends. The CDR3 has 15 amino acids. CDR3 DNA: TGTGCCAGTAGTGGCCCAGGAGGAAGAAGTCAGCCCCAGCATTTT. As protein: CASSGPGGRSQPQHF.

The rearrangement joins TRBV7-6 to TRBJ2-6, with 9 bases lining up with TRBD1. Trimming removed 5 bases from V and 0 bases from J; junction bases left unmatched: 5. Germline V gene lookup returns CDR1 SGHVS and CDR2 FNYEAQ. The CDR3 is 17 residues long. CDR3 coding DNA: TGTGCCAGCAGCATGGGACAGGGAAACTCTGGGGCCAACGTCCTGACTTTC. Its protein product is CASSMGQGNSGANVLTF. Using reference TRBV7-6 and TRBJ2-6 for the parts outside the CDR3, the full variable domain is GAGVSQSPRYKVTKRGQDVALRCDPISGHVSLYWYRQALGQGPEFLTYFNYEAQQDKSGLPNDRFSAERPEGSISTLTIQRTEQRDSAMYRCASSMGQGNSGANVLTFGAGSRLTVL.

The chain recombines TRBV14 with TRBJ1-1; D is unclear. CDR1 is SGHDN, CDR2 FVKESK, per germline. V was shortened by 3 bases and J by 5 bases, with 16 bases between the two germline ends. CDR3 length: 15 residues. As DNA, the CDR3 is TGTGCCAGCAGCCAGTCGGCAGGAAAATATACTGAAGCTTTCTTT. This encodes CASSQSAGKYTEAFF.

The chain carries TRBV3-1 (or the pseudogene TRBV3-2) and TRBJ1-1, with 7 bases aligning to TRBD1. The CDR3 totals 17 residues. The J segment lost 4 bases and the V segment lost 4 bases, leaving 15 bases of the junction unmatched. Germline CDR1 reads LGHDT; CDR2 reads YNNKEL (reference sequence). CDR3 sequence reads: CASSLRDRIEGGTEAFF. In DNA form, the CDR3 reads TGTGCCAGCAGCCTAAGGGACAGAATCGAGGGGGGCACTGAAGCTTTCTTT.

This clone was seen just once. The gene calls are TRBV6-2 or TRBV6-3 and TRBJ1-6; D unclear. The V gene lost 3 bases and the J gene lost 7 bases, with 7 bases spanning the gap. There are 13 residues in the CDR3. In germline, CDR1 is MNHEY, CDR2 SVGEGT. For the CDR3, the DNA is TGTGCCAGCAGTTATACAGTCAATTCACCCCTCCACTTT. This gives the protein CASSYTVNSPLHF.

The table lists this clone with a few counts. This chain uses TRBV10-3 with TRBJ1-6, with D unresolved. V was clipped by 8 bases and J by 12 bases, with 11 bases between them. The CDR3 loop spans 11 amino acids. Germline V gene sequence: CDR1 ENHRY, CDR2 SYGVKD. In DNA, the CDR3 is TGTGCCATCGGCCCCAGTGGACCCCTCCACTTT. This gives the protein CAIGPSGPLHF.

The genes are TRBV5-4 and TRBJ1-2; 10 bases fit TRBD1. The CDR3 contains 14 residues. Germline trimming cut 4 bases from V and 5 bases from J; bases unmatched to any gene: 5. Germline V gene sequence: CDR1 SGHNT, CDR2 YYREEE (reference sequence). The CDR3 DNA sequence: TGTGCCAGCAGCCCAATGGACAGGGGGTATGGCTACACCTTC. It is translated as CASSPMDRGYGYTF.

This chain uses TRBV5-6 with TRBJ2-3; no firm D call. V was trimmed by 0 bases and J by 4 bases, leaving 6 bases between them. This CDR3 spans 13 amino acids. Germline V CDR1 and CDR2: SGHDT, YYEEEE. The CDR3 bases are TGTGCCAGCAGCTTGGGCTCAGCAGATACGCAGTATTTT. Its translation is CASSLGSADTQYF.

The chain joins TRBV5-5 to TRBJ2-5; tentative D call: TRBD2 (6 bases). Looked up from germline, CDR1 is SGHKS and CDR2 is YYEKEE (reference sequence). The germline V and J ends were trimmed by 4 bases and 3 bases, with 13 bases remaining between them. CDR3 size: 14 residues. CDR3 DNA: TGTGCCAGCAGCCGAGGGACTCAAGAAGAGACCCAGTACTTC. Its protein product is CASSRGTQEETQYF.

J is TRBJ1-5 and V is TRBV19; 9 positions agree with TRBD1. Germline V lookup: CDR1 LNHDA, CDR2 SQIVND (reference sequence). The V and J ends lost 7 bases and 6 bases, in that order; junction bases with no gene match: 7. The CDR3 runs to 14 residues. In DNA, the CDR3 is TGTGCCAGTACCCGGGACAGGGTAAGTCAGCCCCAGCATTTT. Protein product: CASTRDRVSQPQHF. Supplemented by reference TRBV19 and TRBJ1-5, the full variable domain reads DGGITQSPKYLFRKEGQNVTLSCEQNLNHDAMYWYRQDPGQGLRLIYYSQIVNDFQKGDIAEGYSVSREKKESFPLTVTSAQKNPTAFYLCASTRDRVSQPQHFGDGTRLSIL.

V is TRBV19 and J is TRBJ2-7; 13 nucleotides match TRBD2. The CDR3 is 13 amino acids. Germline V gene data show CDR1 as LNHDA and CDR2 as SQIVND (reference sequence). J gave up 4 bases and V 9 bases, and 3 bases lay outside the gene matches. The CDR3 spells CASRTSGGYEQYF. CDR3 in DNA: TGTGCCAGCAGGACTAGCGGGGGTTACGAGCAGTACTTC.

This clone was seen once. The chain recombines TRBV9 with TRBJ1-4; tentative D call: TRBD1 (5 bases). V gave up 6 bases and J gave up 0 bases, with 12 bases separating them. Germline lookup yields CDR1 SGDLS and CDR2 YYNGEE. The CDR3 runs 15 residues. CDR3 protein: CASTRAAATNEKLFF. CDR3 coding DNA: TGTGCCAGCACCAGGGCGGCAGCAACTAATGAAAAACTGTTTTTT.

The chain links TRBV28 to TRBJ2-7; D is possibly TRBD1 (5 bases). Trimming shortened V by 3 bases and J by 3 bases, and 27 bases separated the two germline ends. This CDR3 contains 19 residues. Germline assignment: CDR1 MDHEN and CDR2 SYDVKM. The CDR3 loop is CASSFIYYPHLTAHYEQYF. The DNA for the CDR3 is TGTGCCAGCAGTTTTATCTACTATCCTCATCTGACAGCCCACTACGAGCAGTACTTC.

This clone came up once. The chain carries TRBV5-1 and TRBJ2-3; possibly TRBD1 for D (5 bases). CDR1 and CDR2 from the germline V gene are SGHRS and YFSETQ. The CDR3 totals 16 residues. The germline V and J ends were trimmed by 4 bases and 6 bases, with 21 bases remaining between them. The CDR3 DNA reads as TGCGCCAGCAGCCCTTCCGGCTACCTGGGGCTGGATACGCAGTATTTT. Amino acid sequence: CASSPSGYLGLDTQYF.

V and J are TRBV7-7 and TRBJ1-6, with D perhaps TRBD1 (5 bases). The germline V gene has CDR1 SSHAT and CDR2 FNYEAQ (reference sequence). This CDR3 is built from 15 residues. CDR3 protein: CARSLDSSYNSPLHF. DNA of the CDR3: TGTGCTCGGTCCCTCGACAGCTCCTATAATTCACCCCTCCACTTT.

This sequence joins TRBV27 and TRBJ2-1; D remains ambiguous. The V gene's germline CDR1 is MNHEY and CDR2 SMNVEV (reference sequence). This CDR3 has 18 residues. Trimming shortened V by 2 bases and J by 0 bases, and 17 bases separated the two germline ends. CDR3 DNA sequence: TGTGCCAGCAGTTTACTGGCAGGTTCACCCAGCTCCTACAATGAGCAGTTCTTC. It codes for CASSLLAGSPSSYNEQFF.

V and J are TRBV7-6 and TRBJ2-2, with D possibly matching TRBD2 (5 bases). V gave up 5 bases and J gave up 0 bases, with 13 bases separating them. The CDR3 has 16 amino acids. Germline loops: CDR1 SGHVS, CDR2 FNYEAQ. CDR3 sequence reads: CASSHETITNTGELFF. CDR3 coding DNA: TGTGCCAGCAGCCACGAGACTATTACGAACACCGGGGAGCTGTTTTTT.